Following are 16 T cell receptor beta chains from one sample sequenced in a study of blood T cell repertoires in COVID-19. Using immunoSEQ multiplex PCR, the repertoire was profiled, and TCRdb retains in-frame clones only, with some absent. The sample consists of about 160,000 clones, approximately 79% of them appearing once. Source material: peripheral blood. These receptors came from a woman aged 55 to 70 with COVID-19, enrolled during active disease.

The gene calls are TRBV7-2 and TRBJ2-3, with D perhaps TRBD2 (5 bases). This CDR3 is built from 19 residues. V gave up 3 bases and J gave up 7 bases, with 29 bases separating them. Looked up from germline, CDR1 is SGHTA and CDR2 is FQGNSA. Here the CDR3 reads CASSFRPPTWRPALNTQYF. CDR3 nucleotides: TGTGCCAGCAGCTTTCGCCCCCCAACTTGGAGGCCGGCCTTGAATACGCAGTATTTT.

V and J are TRBV7-9 and TRBJ2-7; the match to TRBD1 covers 9 bases. Germline trimming cut 3 bases from V and 5 bases from J; bases unmatched to any gene: 5. This CDR3 contains 14 residues. Germline V gene sequence: CDR1 SEHNR, CDR2 FQNEAQ (reference sequence). The CDR3, as DNA: TGTGCCAGCAGCTTGGGAACAGGGGGCCACGAGCAGTACTTC. Translating gives CASSLGTGGHEQYF. Using reference TRBV7-9 and TRBJ2-7 for the parts outside the CDR3, the full variable domain is DTGVSQNPRHKITKRGQNVTFRCDPISEHNRLYWYRQTLGQGPEFLTYFQNEAQLEKSRLLSDRFSAERPKGSFSTLEIQRTEQGDSAMYLCASSLGTGGHEQYFGPGTRLTVT.

In this sample, this clone turned up a few times. The gene calls are TRBV7-3 and TRBJ2-2; maybe TRBD1 (6 bases). The CDR3 consists of 13 residues. Looked up from germline, CDR1 is SGHTA and CDR2 is FQGTGA. Trimming pared 6 bases from V and 5 bases from J, leaving 10 bases between. The CDR3 here is CASRGARTGELFF. Written as DNA, the CDR3 is TGTGCCAGCAGGGGGGCTAGGACCGGGGAGCTGTTTTTT.

The rearrangement links TRBV6-1 to TRBJ2-5; 7 bases fit TRBD2. The V gene end was trimmed by 0 bases and the J gene end by 5 bases; junction bases not matched to a gene: 3. There are 14 residues in the CDR3. The germline V gene has CDR1 MNHNS and CDR2 SASEGT. CDR3 DNA sequence: TGTGCCAGCAGTGAAGCCCTAGCGGAGGAGACCCAGTACTTC. Encoded protein: CASSEALAEETQYF.

Many counts were recorded for this clone. J is TRBJ2-2 and V is TRBV11-3, with D perhaps matching TRBD1 (5 bases). Trimming removed 3 bases at V and 7 bases at J, with 9 bases between. The CDR3 length is 13 residues. CDR1 is SGHNT, CDR2 YENEEA, per germline. CDR3 protein: CASSFRGIGELFF. CDR3 DNA: TGTGCCAGCAGCTTTAGGGGCATCGGGGAGCTGTTTTTT.

V is TRBV6-1 and J is TRBJ1-2, with 11 positions matching TRBD1. The CDR3 sequence is 15 residues long. Trimming cost V 3 bases and J 4 bases; bases outside gene matches: 4. Germline CDR1 is MNHNS and CDR2 is SASEGT. This CDR3 reads CASSDMGQGVYGYTF. DNA for the CDR3: TGTGCCAGCAGTGACATGGGACAGGGGGTCTATGGCTACACCTTC.

The chain has TRBV10-3 and TRBJ2-3, with TRBD2 identical over 10 bases. V shed 4 bases and J 2 bases; nucleotides not matched to a gene: 6. CDR3 length: 16 amino acids. In germline, CDR1 is ENHRY, CDR2 SYGVKD. CDR3 sequence (DNA): TGTGCCATCAGTGGGACTAGCGGAACCGACACAGATACGCAGTATTTT. Translated: CAISGTSGTDTDTQYF.

There are many counts of this clone. CDR3 sequence: CASSLSRGPFLNTEAFF. The CDR3 DNA reads as TGTGCCAGCAGTTTATCGCGGGGCCCGTTCCTGAACACTGAAGCTTTCTTT. The rearrangement uses TRBV28 and TRBJ1-1, with D perhaps matching TRBD1 (5 bases). The CDR3 covers 17 residues. Germline V gene sequence: CDR1 MDHEN, CDR2 SYDVKM. V lost 1 base and J 0 bases, leaving 15 bases between the germline ends.

The rearrangement links TRBV6-2 or TRBV6-3 to TRBJ2-1, with D possibly being TRBD1 (6 bases). V was clipped by 5 bases and J by 1 base, with 9 bases between them. The CDR3 consists of 14 residues. Germline CDR1 MNHEY, CDR2 SVGEGT. The CDR3 DNA follows: TGTGCCAGCAGTCAGGACAGATCCTACAATGAGCAGTTCTTC. It is translated as CASSQDRSYNEQFF.

This chain uses TRBV7-3 with TRBJ2-2, with 7 positions matching TRBD1. Germline V CDR1 and CDR2: SGHTA, FQGTGA. The CDR3 runs to 12 residues. The junction had 0 bases not matched to a gene; V was cut back by 3 bases and J by 8 bases. CDR3 loop: CASSLGQGELFF. The CDR3 coding sequence is TGTGCCAGCAGCTTGGGACAGGGGGAGCTGTTTTTT.

This rearrangement joins TRBV18 to TRBJ1-4; D may be TRBD1 (6 bases). Trimming cost V 4 bases and J 8 bases, with 14 bases left between them. Germline-derived CDR1 and CDR2 are KGHSH and LQKENI. The CDR3 totals 14 residues. The CDR3 here is CASSRGGLDEKLFF. DNA for the CDR3: TGTGCCAGCTCACGAGGGGGATTGGACGAAAAACTGTTTTTT.

The V call is TRBV9, the J call TRBJ2-7; 7 positions match TRBD1. V shed 7 bases and J 4 bases; nucleotides not matched to a gene: 2. This CDR3 contains 11 residues. Germline V lookup: CDR1 SGDLS, CDR2 YYNGEE. The chain's CDR3 is CASGTVYEQYF. As DNA, the CDR3 is TGTGCCAGCGGGACAGTTTACGAGCAGTACTTC.

The rearrangement uses TRBV6-4 and TRBJ2-3; 12 bases align to TRBD1. Trimming cost V 4 bases and J 1 base; bases outside gene matches: 6. The CDR3 is 17 residues long. The germline gives CDR1 MRHNA, CDR2 SNTAGT. As DNA, the CDR3 is TGTGCCAGCAGTGGTGTGGGACAGGGGGCGGGCACAGATACGCAGTATTTT. Amino acid sequence: CASSGVGQGAGTDTQYF.

This clone appeared a single time. The chain has TRBV6-5 and TRBJ2-7; 13 bases fit TRBD2. There are 13 residues in the CDR3. Germline V gives CDR1 MNHEY, CDR2 SVGAGI. The V segment lost 10 bases and the J segment 6 bases; nucleotides outside the gene matches: 6. The CDR3 is CATVGLAGTEQYF. CDR3 DNA sequence: TGTGCCACCGTGGGACTAGCGGGGACCGAGCAGTACTTC.

This clone turned up a few times. The chain is built from TRBV5-1 and TRBJ1-1, with D unresolved. The CDR3 has 14 residues. From germline, CDR1 is SGHRS and CDR2 YFSETQ. V was cut by 0 bases and J by 7 bases, with 13 bases left in between. This chain's CDR3 is CASSLAGGYVEAFF. The DNA for the CDR3 is TGCGCCAGCAGCTTGGCCGGCGGTTACGTTGAAGCTTTCTTT.

This clone appeared once. This chain uses TRBV6-6 with TRBJ2-4, with 7 positions matching TRBD2. The CDR3 is 15 residues long. The germline CDR1 and CDR2 sequences are MNHNY and SVGAGI (reference sequence). With 8 bases clipped from V and 1 base from J, the junction kept 8 bases outside the gene matches. The CDR3 loop is CASRSTAGAKNIQYF. The CDR3 nucleotides read TGTGCCAGCCGCTCGACAGCGGGGGCCAAAAACATTCAGTACTTC.